The subject of this entry is one TCR beta chain. Antigen specificity is unknown. This entry is derived from a study of metastatic and nonmetastatic thyroid tumors. Study as a whole: Repertoires were compared across blood and tumor or nodule tissue from malignant and benign thyroid patients.

Treatment of any kind had been given to no patient before thyroid surgery. The ends were cut back, 4 bases at V and 5 bases at J, with 15 bases in the middle. CDR1 is SEHNR and CDR2 is FQNEAQ in the germline V gene (reference sequence). The CDR3 is made up of 14 amino acids. How the authors handled the data: CDR3 differences across clinicopathological groups were used to build a distant-metastasis classifier for papillary thyroid cancer. MiXCR was used by TCRdb to re-call the PCR reads. TCRdb, not the original authors, processed these V and J calls. Of 10,000 or so clones listed, 32% are singletons. Study-wide results and limits: Across blood and tumor, TCR beta diversity in malignant thyroid tumors was reportedly significantly higher than in benign nodules.

This sequence originates from a female donor with papillary thyroid cancer or a benign thyroid nodule (not recorded which). Some clones in this sample may be carry-over from other donors' samples. J is TRBJ2-7 and V is TRBV7-9, with unresolved D. Sequenced material: tumor tissue. CDR3 amino acids: CASSSPAGLDEQYF. The CDR3 DNA follows: TGTGCCAGCAGCTCACCAGCAGGTTTGGACGAGCAGTACTTC. The full variable domain, completed using reference TRBV7-9 and TRBJ2-7, is DTGVSQNPRHKITKRGQNVTFRCDPISEHNRLYWYRQTLGQGPEFLTYFQNEAQLEKSRLLSDRFSAERPKGSFSTLEIQRTEQGDSAMYLCASSSPAGLDEQYFGPGTRLTVT.